Below, 17 T cell receptor beta chains from the same sample are listed, as sequenced in a study of blood T cell repertoires in COVID-19. The data were produced by immunoSEQ multiplex PCR, yet TCRdb's version contains in-frame clones alone and is incomplete. The table has 60,000 to 75,000 clones, approximately 79% seen once. The sample was peripheral blood. The receptor set was obtained from a woman between 50 and 59 years old with acute or convalescent COVID-19.

This sequence joins TRBV5-4 and TRBJ1-2, with TRBD1 as a possible D gene (6 bases). Trimming removed 4 bases from V and 7 bases from J, with 14 bases in between. From germline, CDR1 is SGHNT and CDR2 YYREEE (reference sequence). This CDR3 contains 13 residues. CDR3 region: CASSEQGSGGYTF. The CDR3 DNA reads as TGTGCCAGCAGCGAACAGGGAAGTGGTGGCTACACCTTC. The entire variable domain, with the rest obtained from reference TRBV5-4 and TRBJ1-2, is as follows: ETGVTQSPTHLIKTRGQQVTLRCSSQSGHNTVSWYQQALGQGPQFIFQYYREEENGRGNFPPRFSGLQFPNYSSELNVNALELDDSALYLCASSEQGSGGYTFGSGTRLTVV.

The V call is TRBV4-1, the J call TRBJ1-1; tentative D call: TRBD1 (6 bases). Trimming shortened V by 2 bases and J by 4 bases, and 14 bases separated the two germline ends. The CDR3 has 15 amino acids. Looked up from germline, CDR1 is MGHRA and CDR2 is YSYEKL. The CDR3 loop reads CASSQIGLGGTEAFF. Here the CDR3 DNA reads TGCGCCAGCAGCCAAATTGGTTTAGGGGGCACTGAAGCTTTCTTT.

Here the CDR3 reads CASNAGGGQETQYF. CDR3 DNA sequence: TGTGCCAGCAATGCAGGGGGAGGCCAAGAGACCCAGTACTTC. The J gene is TRBJ2-5, the V gene TRBV28; a possible D gene is TRBD1 (7 bases). The germline gives CDR1 MDHEN, CDR2 SYDVKM. Trimming removed 7 bases from V and 1 base from J, with 13 bases in between. The CDR3 has 14 amino acids.

V gene TRBV5-1 combines with J gene TRBJ2-3, with 13 bases that match TRBD2. Germline V gene sequence: CDR1 SGHRS, CDR2 YFSETQ. The CDR3 loop spans 17 amino acids. The V gene end was trimmed by 2 bases and the J gene end by 0 bases; junction bases not matched to a gene: 3. The CDR3 spells CASSFGLAGASTDTQYF. The CDR3 bases are TGCGCCAGCAGCTTTGGACTAGCGGGAGCTAGCACAGATACGCAGTATTTT.

The genes are TRBV5-6 and TRBJ1-1, with TRBD1 matching 7 bases. The J segment lost 3 bases and the V segment lost 2 bases, leaving 7 bases of the junction unmatched. This CDR3 contains 15 residues. Germline CDR1 is SGHDT and CDR2 is YYEEEE. In DNA form, the CDR3 reads TGTGCCAGCAGCTTAAAGGGGGCGCCGGACACTGAAGCTTTCTTT. Amino acid sequence: CASSLKGAPDTEAFF.

V gene TRBV2 combines with J gene TRBJ2-7, with 7 bases fitting TRBD1. There are 14 residues in the CDR3. Germline CDR1 is SNHLY and CDR2 is FYNNEI. The V and J ends lost 7 bases and 0 bases, in that order; junction bases with no gene match: 6. CDR3 loop: CASNPGQLSYEQYF. The CDR3 DNA is TGTGCCAGCAACCCGGGACAGCTCTCCTACGAGCAGTACTTC.

CDR3 sequence: CASSSSDRLYGYTF. The DNA for the CDR3 is TGTGCCAGCAGCTCCTCGGACAGGCTCTATGGCTACACCTTC. The chain is built from TRBV6-5 and TRBJ1-2, with 7 bases identical to TRBD1. Germline assignment: CDR1 MNHEY and CDR2 SVGAGI. The V and J ends lost 6 bases and 4 bases, in that order; junction bases with no gene match: 8. This CDR3 is 14 amino acids long.

The chain combines TRBV10-3 with TRBJ1-2, with 7 bases that match TRBD1. In germline, CDR1 is ENHRY, CDR2 SYGVKD. Unmatched junction bases numbered 5, after V lost 0 bases and J lost 4 bases. CDR3 length equals 15 residues. The CDR3 protein is CAISESQGTAYGYTF. CDR3 in DNA: TGTGCCATCAGTGAGTCACAGGGGACCGCCTATGGCTACACCTTC.

V is TRBV24-1 and J is TRBJ2-1; D ambiguous. This CDR3 has 14 amino acids. Germline V gene sequence: CDR1 KGHDR, CDR2 SFDVKD. V was trimmed by 1 base and J by 3 bases, leaving 6 bases between them. The CDR3, as DNA: TGTGCCACCAGTGATTTCCGAGACTACAATGAGCAGTTCTTC. Translating gives CATSDFRDYNEQFF.

This chain connects TRBV28 to TRBJ2-7; 7 nucleotides align to TRBD1. V dropped 6 bases and J dropped 1; count of bases not matched to a gene: 9. The CDR3 covers 15 residues. Per the germline V gene, CDR1 is MDHEN and CDR2 is SYDVKM. CDR3 in amino acids: CASSSTGFSSYEQYF. CDR3 nucleotide sequence: TGTGCCAGCAGCTCGACAGGGTTCTCATCCTACGAGCAGTACTTC. The entire variable domain, with the rest obtained from reference TRBV28 and TRBJ2-7, is as follows: DVKVTQSSRYLVKRTGEKVFLECVQDMDHENMFWYRQDPGLGLRLIYFSYDVKMKEKGDIPEGYSVSREKKERFSLILESASTNQTSMYLCASSSTGFSSYEQYFGPGTRLTVT.

The chain combines TRBV18 with TRBJ2-1; possible D gene TRBD1, 6 bases. The CDR3 is made up of 16 amino acids. Germline assignment: CDR1 KGHSH and CDR2 LQKENI. V was pared by 0 bases and J by 0 bases, with 9 bases between. DNA of the CDR3: TGTGCCAGCTCACCACCTGGGACATTCTCCTACAATGAGCAGTTCTTC. This gives the protein CASSPPGTFSYNEQFF.

The chain uses TRBV6-5 and TRBJ1-1; D is unclear. V was pared by 4 bases and J by 0 bases, with 6 bases between. This CDR3 spans 13 amino acids. Germline-derived CDR1 and CDR2 are MNHEY and SVGAGI. CDR3 amino acids: CASSSQMNTEAFF. CDR3 nucleotide sequence: TGTGCCAGCAGTTCCCAGATGAACACTGAAGCTTTCTTT.

In this sample, this clone turned up once. The chain combines TRBV27 with TRBJ2-3; a weak D match, TRBD2 (5 bases). The germline V gene encodes CDR1 MNHEY and CDR2 SMNVEV (reference sequence). V gave up 5 bases and J gave up 0 bases, with 9 bases separating them. This CDR3 has 14 amino acids. The CDR3 sequence is CASSPGSSTDTQYF. In nucleotides, the CDR3 is TGTGCCAGCAGTCCGGGGTCTAGCACAGATACGCAGTATTTT.

The rearrangement joins TRBV27 to TRBJ1-1; D might be TRBD1 (5 bases). The CDR3 is 14 residues long. Deletions cut 5 bases from V and 1 base from J, with 11 bases between. Germline V gives CDR1 MNHEY, CDR2 SMNVEV (reference sequence). The CDR3 reads CASSRSGKNTEAFF. CDR3 in DNA: TGTGCCAGCAGTCGCTCAGGGAAGAACACTGAAGCTTTCTTT.

The chain is built from TRBV7-2 and TRBJ2-3; D uncertain. The CDR3 covers 13 residues. Trimming cost V 1 base and J 6 bases, with 8 bases left between them. Germline CDR1 and CDR2: SGHTA and FQGNSA. The CDR3 protein is CASSLESEDTQYF. As DNA, the CDR3 is TGTGCCAGCAGCTTAGAGAGTGAGGATACGCAGTATTTT.

The V call is TRBV2, the J call TRBJ1-6; 8 nucleotides line up with TRBD1. V shed 6 bases and J 6 bases; nucleotides not matched to a gene: 7. From germline, CDR1 is SNHLY and CDR2 FYNNEI. The CDR3 is 15 amino acids. The CDR3 here is CASRAGGASNSPLHF. DNA for the CDR3: TGTGCCAGCAGGGCAGGGGGCGCAAGTAATTCACCCCTCCACTTT. The full variable domain, completed using reference TRBV2 and TRBJ1-6, is EPEVTQTPSHQVTQMGQEVILRCVPISNHLYFYWYRQILGQKVEFLVSFYNNEISEKSEIFDDQFSVERPDGSNFTLKIRSTKLEDSAMYFCASRAGGASNSPLHFGNGTRLTVT.

The chain combines TRBV14 with TRBJ2-3; 8 bases agree with TRBD2. The CDR3 consists of 17 residues. Losses at the gene ends were 0 bases for V and 6 bases for J; bases not matched to a gene: 11. Per germline, CDR1 SGHDN and CDR2 FVKESK. The CDR3 DNA reads as TGTGCCAGCAGCCAAGAGAAGTGGGTAGCGGGACCGGATACGCAGTATTTT. Its protein product is CASSQEKWVAGPDTQYF.